This T cell receptor (beta chain) was sequenced during a study of T-cell memory formation after mild COVID-19. TCRdb reprocessed the 5' RACE reads with MiXCR, giving one entry per CDR3 protein. The sample includes roughly 200,000 distinct CDR3 sequences, more than 15% of them seen just once. Sequencing was carried out using PBMCs or a T cell subset sorted from them (not recorded which). The clonotype was recovered from an adult woman who had mild COVID-19 (a few samples of this study predate the infection). Cell type and time point are not known.

The CDR3, as DNA: TGCAGTGCTAGAGATTGGGGCTATGGCTACACCTTC. Translated: CSARDWGYGYTF. The V call is TRBV20-1, the J call TRBJ1-2; D uncertain. The germline gives CDR1 DFQATT, CDR2 SNEGSKA (reference sequence). V was pared by 0 bases and J by 4 bases, with 6 bases between. The CDR3 has 12 residues.